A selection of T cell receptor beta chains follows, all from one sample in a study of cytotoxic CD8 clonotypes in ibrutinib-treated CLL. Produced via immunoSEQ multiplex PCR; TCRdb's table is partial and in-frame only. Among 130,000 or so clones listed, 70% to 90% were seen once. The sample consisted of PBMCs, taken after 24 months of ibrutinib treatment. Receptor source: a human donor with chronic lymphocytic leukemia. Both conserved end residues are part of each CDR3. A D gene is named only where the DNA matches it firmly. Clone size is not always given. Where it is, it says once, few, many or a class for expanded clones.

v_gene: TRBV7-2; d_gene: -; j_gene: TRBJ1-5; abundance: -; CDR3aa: CASSSNRGLNQPQHF; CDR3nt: TGTGCCAGCAGCTCCAACCGAGGGCTCAATCAGCCCCAGCATTTT
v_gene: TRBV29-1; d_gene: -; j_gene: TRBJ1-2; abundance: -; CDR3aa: CSVEGQYNNYGYTF; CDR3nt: TGCAGCGTTGAAGGCCAGTATAATAACTATGGCTACACCTTC
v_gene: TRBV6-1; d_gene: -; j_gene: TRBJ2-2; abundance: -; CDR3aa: CASSVEGNRGTGELFF; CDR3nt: TGTGCCAGCAGTGTCGAAGGAAATAGGGGCACCGGGGAGCTGTTTTTT
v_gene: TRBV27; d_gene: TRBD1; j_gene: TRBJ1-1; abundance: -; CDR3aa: CASSPRGGQEAFF; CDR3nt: TGTGCCAGCAGTCCCCGTGGGGGACAGGAGGCTTTCTTT
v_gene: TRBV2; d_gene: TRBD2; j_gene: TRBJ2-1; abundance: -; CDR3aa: CASSETGLAGGSEQFF; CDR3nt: TGTGCCAGCAGTGAAACGGGACTAGCGGGAGGGAGTGAGCAGTTCTTC
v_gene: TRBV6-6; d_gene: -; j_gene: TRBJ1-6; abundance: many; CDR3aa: CASSRLGRLNNSPLHF; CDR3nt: TGTGCCAGCAGCAGACTTGGGCGCTTAAATAATTCACCCCTCCACTTT
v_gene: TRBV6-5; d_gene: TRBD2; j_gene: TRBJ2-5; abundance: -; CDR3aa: CASRRTSGEQETQYF; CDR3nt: TGTGCCAGCCGGAGGACTAGCGGAGAGCAAGAGACCCAGTACTTC
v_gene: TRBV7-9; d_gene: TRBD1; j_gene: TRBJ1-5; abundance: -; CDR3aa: CASSLGQGYQPQHF; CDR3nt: TGTGCCAGCAGCCTGGGACAGGGCTATCAGCCCCAGCATTTT
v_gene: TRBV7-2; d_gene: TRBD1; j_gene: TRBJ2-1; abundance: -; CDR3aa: CASSYGQGPYNEQFF; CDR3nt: TGTGCCAGCAGCTACGGACAGGGGCCCTACAATGAGCAGTTCTTC
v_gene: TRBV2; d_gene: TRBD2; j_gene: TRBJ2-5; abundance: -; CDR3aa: CASSGHTSADYF; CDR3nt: TGTGCCAGCAGTGGCCACACTAGCGCTGATTACTTC
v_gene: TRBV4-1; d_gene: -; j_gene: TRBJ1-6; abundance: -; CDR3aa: CASSQLPPGPRDSPLHF; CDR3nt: TGCGCCAGCAGCCAACTCCCACCGGGCCCGAGGGATTCACCCCTCCACTTT
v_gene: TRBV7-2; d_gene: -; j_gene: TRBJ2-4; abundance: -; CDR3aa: CASSLDLGNRYF; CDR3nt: TGTGCCAGCAGCTTAGACCTGGGGAACCGGTACTTC
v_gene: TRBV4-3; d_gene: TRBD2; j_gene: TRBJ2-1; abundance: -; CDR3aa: CASRLPWRLAGDNEQFF; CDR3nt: TGCGCCAGCAGACTCCCTTGGAGGCTAGCGGGGGACAATGAGCAGTTCTTC
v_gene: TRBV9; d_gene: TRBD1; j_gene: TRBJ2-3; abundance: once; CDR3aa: CASSVGSQGALVTQYF; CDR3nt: TGTGCCAGCAGCGTAGGTTCACAGGGGGCGCTTGTGACGCAGTATTTT
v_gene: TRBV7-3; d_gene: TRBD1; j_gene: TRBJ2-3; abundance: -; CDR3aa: CASRGGGFTDTQYF; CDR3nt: TGTGCCAGCAGAGGGGGCGGATTTACAGATACGCAGTATTTT
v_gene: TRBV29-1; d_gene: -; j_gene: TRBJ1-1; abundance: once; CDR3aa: CSVEFVGEANTEAFF; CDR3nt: TGCAGCGTTGAGTTTGTAGGGGAGGCGAACACTGAAGCTTTCTTT
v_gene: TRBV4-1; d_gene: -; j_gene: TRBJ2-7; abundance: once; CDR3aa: CASSQDRDSGSYEQYF; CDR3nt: TGCGCCAGCAGCCAAGACCGGGACAGCGGGTCCTACGAGCAGTACTTC
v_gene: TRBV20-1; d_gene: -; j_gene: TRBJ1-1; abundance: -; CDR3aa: CSPPSSFF; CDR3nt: TGCAGTCCCCCTTCCTCTTTCTTT
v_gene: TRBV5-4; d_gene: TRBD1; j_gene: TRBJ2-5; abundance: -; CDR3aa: CASSYGQGPETQYF; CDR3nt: TGTGCCAGCAGCTACGGACAGGGTCCAGAGACCCAGTACTTC
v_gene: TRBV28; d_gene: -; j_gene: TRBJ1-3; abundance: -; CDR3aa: CASRESGNTIYF; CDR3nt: TGTGCCAGCAGGGAATCAGGAAACACCATATATTTT
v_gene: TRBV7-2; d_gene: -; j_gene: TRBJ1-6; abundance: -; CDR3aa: CASSLRTGSYNSPLHF; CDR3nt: TGTGCCAGCAGCTTACGTACGGGGTCCTATAATTCACCCCTCCACTTT
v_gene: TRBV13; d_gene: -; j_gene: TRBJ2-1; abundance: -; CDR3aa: CASSPPGLHYNEQFF; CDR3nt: TGTGCCAGCAGCCCCCCGGGCCTACACTACAATGAGCAGTTCTTC
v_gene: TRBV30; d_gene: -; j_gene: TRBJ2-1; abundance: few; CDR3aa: CAWSVRTSAYNEQFF; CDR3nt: TGTGCCTGGAGTGTGAGGACCAGCGCCTACAATGAGCAGTTCTTC
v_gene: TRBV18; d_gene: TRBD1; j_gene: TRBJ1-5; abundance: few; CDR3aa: CASSPGQGDNQPQHF; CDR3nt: TGTGCCAGCTCACCAGGACAGGGAGACAATCAGCCCCAGCATTTT
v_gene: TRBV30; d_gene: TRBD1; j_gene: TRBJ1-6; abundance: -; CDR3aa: CAWSVQGDSYNSPLHF; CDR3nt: TGTGCCTGGAGTGTACAGGGGGACTCCTATAATTCACCCCTCCACTTT
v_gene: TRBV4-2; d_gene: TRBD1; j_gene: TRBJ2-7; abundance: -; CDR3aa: CASSQRPGQSSYEQYF; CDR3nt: TGTGCCAGCAGCCAGAGACCGGGACAGAGCTCCTACGAGCAGTACTTC
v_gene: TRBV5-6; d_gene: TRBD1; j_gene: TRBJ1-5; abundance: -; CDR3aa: CASSLMDRGHQPQHF; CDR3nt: TGTGCCAGCAGCTTGATGGACAGGGGTCATCAGCCCCAGCATTTT
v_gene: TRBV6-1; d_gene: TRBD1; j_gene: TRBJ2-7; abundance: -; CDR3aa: CASSGLTGTSYEQYF; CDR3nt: TGTGCCAGCAGTGGGCTGACAGGGACCTCCTACGAGCAGTACTTC
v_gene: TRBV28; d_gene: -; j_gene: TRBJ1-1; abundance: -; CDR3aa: CASSLGGGTEAFF; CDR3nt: TGTGCCAGCAGTTTGGGAGGGGGCACTGAAGCTTTCTTT
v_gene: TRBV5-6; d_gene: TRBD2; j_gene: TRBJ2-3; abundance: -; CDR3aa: CASSLVRTSLTDTQYF; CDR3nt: TGTGCCAGCAGCTTGGTTCGGACTAGCCTCACAGATACGCAGTATTTT
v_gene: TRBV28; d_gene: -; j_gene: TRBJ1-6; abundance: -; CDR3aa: CASSSWGGSHNSPLHF; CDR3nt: TGTGCCAGCAGTTCTTGGGGAGGCAGCCATAATTCACCCCTCCACTTT
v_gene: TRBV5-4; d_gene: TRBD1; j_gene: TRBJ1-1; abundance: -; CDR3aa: CASSLKGALGAFF; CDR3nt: TGTGCCAGCAGCTTAAAGGGGGCTTTGGGAGCTTTCTTT
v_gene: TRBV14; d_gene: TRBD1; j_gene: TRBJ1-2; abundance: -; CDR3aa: CASSQDPTGYYGYTF; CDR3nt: TGTGCCAGCAGCCAAGACCCGACAGGGTACTATGGCTACACCTTC
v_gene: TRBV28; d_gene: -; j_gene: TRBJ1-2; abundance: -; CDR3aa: CASSPPPGDYGYTF; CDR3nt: TGTGCCAGCAGCCCCCCTCCGGGGGACTATGGCTACACCTTC
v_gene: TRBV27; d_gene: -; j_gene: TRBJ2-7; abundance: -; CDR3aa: CASSAGRGALNAYEQYF; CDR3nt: TGTGCCAGCAGTGCAGGAAGGGGGGCCCTAAACGCCTACGAGCAGTACTTC
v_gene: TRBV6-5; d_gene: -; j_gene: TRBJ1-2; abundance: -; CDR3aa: CASSYGGVYGYTF; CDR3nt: TGTGCCAGCAGTTACGGGGGGGTCTATGGCTACACCTTC
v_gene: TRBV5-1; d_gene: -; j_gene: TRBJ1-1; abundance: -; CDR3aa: CASRPGNTEAFF; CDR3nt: TGCGCCAGCAGACCAGGGAACACTGAAGCTTTCTTT
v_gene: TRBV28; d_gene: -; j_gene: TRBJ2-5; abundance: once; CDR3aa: CASRKTGQETQYF; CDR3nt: TGTGCCAGCAGGAAGACAGGACAAGAGACCCAGTACTTC
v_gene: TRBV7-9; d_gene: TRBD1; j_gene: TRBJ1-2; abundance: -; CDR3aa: CASSLEQGGYGYTF; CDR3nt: TGTGCCAGCAGCTTAGAACAGGGGGGCTATGGCTACACCTTC
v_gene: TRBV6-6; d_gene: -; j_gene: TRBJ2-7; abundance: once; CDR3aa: CATSKTGAGIAYEQYF; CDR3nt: TGTGCCACCTCCAAAACCGGGGCAGGGATTGCCTACGAGCAGTACTTC
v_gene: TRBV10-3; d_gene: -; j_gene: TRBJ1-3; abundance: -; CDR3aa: CAISAGGGGGNTIYF; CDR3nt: TGTGCCATCAGTGCCGGGGGAGGAGGTGGAAACACCATATATTTT
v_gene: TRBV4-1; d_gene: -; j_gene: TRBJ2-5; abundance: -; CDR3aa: CASSQDGGYQETQYF; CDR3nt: TGCGCCAGCAGCCAAGATGGAGGGTACCAAGAGACCCAGTACTTC
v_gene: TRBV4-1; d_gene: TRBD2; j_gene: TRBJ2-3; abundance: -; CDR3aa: CAPCPGGGLGDTQYF; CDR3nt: TGCGCCCCCTGTCCCGGGGGAGGGCTGGGGGATACGCAGTATTTT
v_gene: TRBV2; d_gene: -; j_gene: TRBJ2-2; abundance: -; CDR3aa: CASREDSYTGELFF; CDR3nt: TGTGCCAGCAGAGAGGACAGTTACACCGGGGAGCTGTTTTTT
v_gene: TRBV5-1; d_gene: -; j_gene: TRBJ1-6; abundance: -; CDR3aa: CASNTQGMGNSPLHF; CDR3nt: TGCGCCAGCAACACACAGGGTATGGGTAATTCACCCCTCCACTTT
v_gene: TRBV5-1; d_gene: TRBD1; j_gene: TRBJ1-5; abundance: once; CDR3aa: CASSLVLVWTGGGQPQHF; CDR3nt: TGCGCCAGCAGCTTGGTCCTTGTTTGGACAGGGGGCGGGCAGCCCCAGCATTTT
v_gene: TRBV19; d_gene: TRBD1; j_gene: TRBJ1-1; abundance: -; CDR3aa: CASRTGDMNTEAFF; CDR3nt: TGTGCCAGTAGAACAGGGGATATGAACACTGAAGCTTTCTTT
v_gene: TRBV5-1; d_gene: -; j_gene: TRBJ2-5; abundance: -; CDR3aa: CASSTGQGRGETQYF; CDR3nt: TGCGCCAGCAGCACCGGCCAGGGGAGGGGAGAGACCCAGTACTTC
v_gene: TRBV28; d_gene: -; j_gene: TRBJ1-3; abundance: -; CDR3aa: CASSLGGSGGYTIYF; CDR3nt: TGTGCCAGCAGTTTGGGTGGGAGCGGGGGATACACCATATATTTT
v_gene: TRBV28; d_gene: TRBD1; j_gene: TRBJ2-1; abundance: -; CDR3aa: CASSNPAFTGGNEQFF; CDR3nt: TGTGCCAGCAGTAATCCTGCCTTCACAGGGGGAAATGAGCAGTTCTTC
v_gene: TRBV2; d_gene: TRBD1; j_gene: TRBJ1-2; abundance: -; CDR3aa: CASSEWDRTNLYGYTF; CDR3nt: TGTGCCAGCAGTGAATGGGACAGGACAAACCTTTATGGCTACACCTTC
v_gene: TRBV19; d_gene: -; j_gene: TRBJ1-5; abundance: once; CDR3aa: CASKRAGLGDQPQHF; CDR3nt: TGTGCCAGTAAAAGGGCAGGGCTAGGTGATCAGCCCCAGCATTTT
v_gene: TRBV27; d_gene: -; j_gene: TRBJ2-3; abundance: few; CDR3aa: CASSFGAGASTDTQYF; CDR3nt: TGTGCCAGCAGTTTCGGGGCGGGGGCGAGCACAGATACGCAGTATTTT
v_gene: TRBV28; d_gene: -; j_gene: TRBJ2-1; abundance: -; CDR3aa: CASSFSLGTQKQFF; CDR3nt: TGTGCCAGCAGTTTCTCATTAGGGACTCAAAAGCAGTTCTTC
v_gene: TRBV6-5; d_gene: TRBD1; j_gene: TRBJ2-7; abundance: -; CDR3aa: CASSRPGQGNEQYF; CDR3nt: TGTGCCAGCAGCCGACCGGGACAGGGGAACGAGCAGTACTTC
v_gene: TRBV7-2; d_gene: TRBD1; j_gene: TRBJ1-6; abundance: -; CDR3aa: CASSLGTGSSPLHF; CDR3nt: TGTGCCAGCAGCTTAGGGACAGGGAGTTCACCCCTCCACTTT
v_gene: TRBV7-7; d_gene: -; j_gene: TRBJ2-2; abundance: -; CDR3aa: CASGPRVRGSGELFF; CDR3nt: TGTGCTAGCGGACCCCGAGTGAGGGGATCCGGGGAGCTGTTTTTT